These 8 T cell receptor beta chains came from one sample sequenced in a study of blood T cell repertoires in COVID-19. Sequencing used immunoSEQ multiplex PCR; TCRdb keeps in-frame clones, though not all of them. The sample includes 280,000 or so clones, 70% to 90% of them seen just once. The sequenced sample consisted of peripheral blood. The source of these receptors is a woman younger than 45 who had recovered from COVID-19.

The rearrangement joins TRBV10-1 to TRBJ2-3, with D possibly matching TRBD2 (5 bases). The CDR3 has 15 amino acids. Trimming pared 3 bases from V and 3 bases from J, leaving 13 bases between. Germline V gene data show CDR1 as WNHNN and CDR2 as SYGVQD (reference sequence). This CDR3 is CASSEGRATTDTQYF. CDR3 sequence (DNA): TGCGCCAGCAGTGAAGGGCGGGCCACAACAGATACGCAGTATTTT.

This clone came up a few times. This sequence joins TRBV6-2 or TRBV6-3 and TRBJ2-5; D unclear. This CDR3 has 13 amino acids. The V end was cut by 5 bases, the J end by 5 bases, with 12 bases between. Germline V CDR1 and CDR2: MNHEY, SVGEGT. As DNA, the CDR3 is TGTGCCAGCAGTCAAACAGTGTGGGAGACCCAGTACTTC. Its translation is CASSQTVWETQYF.

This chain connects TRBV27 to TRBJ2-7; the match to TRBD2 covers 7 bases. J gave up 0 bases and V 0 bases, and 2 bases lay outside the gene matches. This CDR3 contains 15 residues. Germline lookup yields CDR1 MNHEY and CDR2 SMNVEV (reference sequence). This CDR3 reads CASSLSLADSYEQYF. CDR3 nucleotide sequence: TGTGCCAGCAGTTTATCTCTAGCGGACTCCTACGAGCAGTACTTC.

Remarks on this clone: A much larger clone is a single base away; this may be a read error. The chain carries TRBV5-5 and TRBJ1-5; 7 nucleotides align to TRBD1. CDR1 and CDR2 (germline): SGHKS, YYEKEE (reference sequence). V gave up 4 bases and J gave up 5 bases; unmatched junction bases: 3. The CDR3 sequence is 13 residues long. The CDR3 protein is CASSRTGDQPQHF. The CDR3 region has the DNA TGTGCCAGCAGCCGGACAGGCGATCAGCCCCAGCATTTT.

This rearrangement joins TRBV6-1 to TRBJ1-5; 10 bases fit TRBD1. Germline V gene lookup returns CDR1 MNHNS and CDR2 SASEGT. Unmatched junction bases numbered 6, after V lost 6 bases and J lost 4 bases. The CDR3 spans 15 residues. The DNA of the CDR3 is TGTGCCAGCAGCCGGGACAGGGGCAAAAATCAGCCCCAGCATTTT. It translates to CASSRDRGKNQPQHF.

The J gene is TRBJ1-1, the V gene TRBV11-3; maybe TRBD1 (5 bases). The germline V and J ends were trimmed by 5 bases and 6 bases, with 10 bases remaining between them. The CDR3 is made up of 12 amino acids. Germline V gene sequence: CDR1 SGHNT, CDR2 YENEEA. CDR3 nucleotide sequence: TGTGCCAGCAGCCAATCGGGGGCTGAAGCTTTCTTT. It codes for CASSQSGAEAFF.

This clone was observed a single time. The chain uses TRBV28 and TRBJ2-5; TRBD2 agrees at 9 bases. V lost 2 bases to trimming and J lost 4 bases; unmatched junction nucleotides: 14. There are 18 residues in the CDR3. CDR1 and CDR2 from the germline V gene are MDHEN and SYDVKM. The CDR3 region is CASSLIASGIRAGETQYF. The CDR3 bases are TGTGCCAGCAGTTTAATAGCTAGCGGGATCCGGGCTGGAGAGACCCAGTACTTC.

DNA for the CDR3: TGTGCCAGTAGCCAGCGGGAGGGCTCCTACAATGAGCAGTTCTTC. Translating gives CASSQREGSYNEQFF. The rearrangement joins TRBV19 to TRBJ2-1; TRBD2 matches at 10 bases. The germline gives CDR1 LNHDA, CDR2 SQIVND (reference sequence). The CDR3 consists of 15 residues. Losses at the gene ends were 6 bases for V and 0 bases for J; bases not matched to a gene: 2.